The next 3 T cell receptor beta chains were all read from a single sample in a study of blood T cell repertoires in COVID-19. TCRdb's copy holds only in-frame clones and misses some; the assay was immunoSEQ multiplex PCR. The repertoire includes about 220,000 clones, around four fifths of them detected once, and 7.5% to 9% sits in the top ten. The sequenced material came from peripheral blood. The receptor set was obtained from a woman aged 50 to 60 with acute or convalescent COVID-19.

Only one count was recorded for this clone. The gene calls are TRBV28 and TRBJ1-4; 8 bases fit TRBD1. This CDR3 contains 15 residues. Trimming at V came to 2 bases and at J to 7 bases, leaving 6 bases not matched to a gene. Germline V gene data show CDR1 as MDHEN and CDR2 as SYDVKM. The CDR3 nucleotides read TGTGCCAGCAGTTTAGAGCGCAGGGGGCTTGAAAAACTGTTTTTT. Its protein product is CASSLERRGLEKLFF.

The CDR3 nucleotides are TGTGCCAGCAGGGACAGGGGTACCGGGGAGCTGTTTTTT. As protein: CASRDRGTGELFF. The chain links TRBV6-4 to TRBJ2-2; 9 nucleotides match TRBD1. The length of the CDR3 is 13 residues. Germline V lookup: CDR1 MRHNA, CDR2 SNTAGT. Trimming removed 6 bases from V and 5 bases from J; junction bases left unmatched: 1.

This clone is a singleton in its sample. The chain combines TRBV5-1 with TRBJ2-7; TRBD1 matches 9 bases. This CDR3 spans 14 amino acids. Germline CDR1 SGHRS, CDR2 YFSETQ. The J segment lost 4 bases and the V segment lost 1 base, leaving 3 bases of the junction unmatched. The CDR3 loop is CASSLQDRGYEQYF. The CDR3 DNA sequence: TGCGCCAGCAGCTTGCAGGACAGGGGATACGAGCAGTACTTC.